This TCR beta chain comes out of a study of blood T cell repertoires in COVID-19. Study details: There were acute and convalescent COVID-19 samples, and they came from the United States, Italy and Spain. T cells, B-cell-depleted T cells, or PBMCs supplied cDNA or gDNA.

Original methodology: The authors estimated nucleated cell counts from reference gene primer amplification. Only in-frame clones appear in the TCRdb table, and some are missing; sequencing was by immunoSEQ multiplex PCR. V and J calls plus clone size are reproduced from that table; the DNA served to infer D and trimming. This sample carries roughly 40,000 clones, approximately 88% of them seen once, and the ten largest clones take about 6.5%. V dropped 4 bases and J dropped 3; count of bases not matched to a gene: 14. The CDR3 extends over 17 amino acids. CDR1 is LGHNA, CDR2 YSLEER, per germline. The origin of this receptor is a human donor in a cohort sampled during active COVID-19. The chain recombines TRBV4-3 with TRBJ2-7; 8 nucleotides match TRBD1. Input material: peripheral blood. CDR3 loop: CASSPKASGTGFYEQYF. The CDR3 nucleotides read TGCGCCAGCAGCCCCAAAGCCTCAGGGACAGGCTTCTACGAGCAGTACTTC.